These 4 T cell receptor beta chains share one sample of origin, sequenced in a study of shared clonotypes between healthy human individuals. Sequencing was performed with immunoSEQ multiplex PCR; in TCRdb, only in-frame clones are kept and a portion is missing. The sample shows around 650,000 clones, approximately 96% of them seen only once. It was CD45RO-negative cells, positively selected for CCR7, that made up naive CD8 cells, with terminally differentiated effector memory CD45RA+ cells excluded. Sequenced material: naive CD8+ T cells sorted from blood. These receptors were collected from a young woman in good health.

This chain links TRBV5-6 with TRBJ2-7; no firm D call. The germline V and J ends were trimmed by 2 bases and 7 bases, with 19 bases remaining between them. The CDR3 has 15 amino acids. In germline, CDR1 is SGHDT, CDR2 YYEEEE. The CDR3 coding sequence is TGTGCCAGCAGCTTAGGATCACGGTGGTTAGGAGAGCAGTACTTC. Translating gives CASSLGSRWLGEQYF.

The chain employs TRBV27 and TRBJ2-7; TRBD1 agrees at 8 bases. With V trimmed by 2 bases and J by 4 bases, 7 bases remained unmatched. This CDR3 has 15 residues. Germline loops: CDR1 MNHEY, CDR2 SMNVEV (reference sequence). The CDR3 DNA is TGTGCCAGCAGTTTAAAGGGGACAGGAGCATACGAGCAGTACTTC. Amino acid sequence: CASSLKGTGAYEQYF.

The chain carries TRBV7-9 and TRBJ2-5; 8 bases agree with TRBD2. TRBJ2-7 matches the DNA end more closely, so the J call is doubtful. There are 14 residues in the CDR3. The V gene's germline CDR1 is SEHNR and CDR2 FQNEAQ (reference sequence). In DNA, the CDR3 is TGTGCCAGCAGCCTGACTAGCGCTTCCTACGAGCAGTACTTC. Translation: CASSLTSASYEQYF.

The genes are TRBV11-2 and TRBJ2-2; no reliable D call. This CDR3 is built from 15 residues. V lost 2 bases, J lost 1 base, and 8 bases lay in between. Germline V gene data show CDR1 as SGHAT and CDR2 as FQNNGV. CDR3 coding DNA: TGTGCCAGCAGCTTATGGCGGTTGAACACCGGGGAGCTGTTTTTT. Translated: CASSLWRLNTGELFF. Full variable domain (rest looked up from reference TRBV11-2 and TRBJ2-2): EAGVAQSPRYKIIEKRQSVAFWCNPISGHATLYWYQQILGQGPKLLIQFQNNGVVDDSQLPKDRFSAERLKGVDSTLKIQPAKLEDSAVYLCASSLWRLNTGELFFGEGSRLTVL.